This T cell receptor beta chain was sequenced in a study of response to subunit inactivated influenza vaccine. About this clonotype: Its antigen remains unknown.

TCRdb passed the RT-PCR reads through MiXCR, listing each CDR3 protein once. The repertoire holds more than 500,000 distinct CDR3 sequences, with approximately 10% as singletons. Germline V gene lookup returns CDR1 MNHEY and CDR2 SVGEGT. The junction had 8 bases not matched to a gene; V was cut back by 10 bases and J by 11 bases. The CDR3 totals 11 residues. Study-level points and caveats: Authors suggested that a seasonal influenza vaccination recruits few new T cells each time.

This sample was also put to use in a study of T cells expressing NK-cell markers. That source reports: TCR beta cDNA was generated via 5'RACE template switching incorporating UMIs. Within the sequenced cohort of eight donors, seven exhibited HCMV seropositivity and one was seronegative.

This chain uses TRBV6-2 or TRBV6-3 with TRBJ1-1; 9 bases fit TRBD1. The sequence was obtained from a man between 45 and 60 years old who received an inactivated influenza vaccine. The specimen was PBMCs from blood, collected on the day of vaccination. The CDR3, as DNA: TGTGCCACGTCCGGGACAGGGCTCGCTTTCTTT. Translated, it gives CATSGTGLAFF.